The rows below give T cell receptor beta chains drawn from one sample of a study of human T cells and chemical hapten exposure. MiXCR was run by TCRdb on the RACE reads, yielding one entry per CDR3 protein. Of fewer than 40,000 distinct CDR3 sequences in the sample, 5.5% are singletons; the top ten hold around 13%. Specimen: whole blood. The receptors derive from a human donor in good health. Some clones in this sample may be carry-over from other donors' samples. Each CDR3 is given with its conserved first and last residue. Only some rows state a clone size, as once, few, many or a class for expanded clones.

cdr3_aa | clone_size | j_call | v_call
CSARAGWSGGELFF | few | TRBJ2-2 | TRBV20-1
CASSSRDSSYEQYF | - | TRBJ2-7 | TRBV5-1
CASSDEAGGSTDTQYF | many | TRBJ2-3 | TRBV6-4
CASSLEGVQNPGKLFF | few | TRBJ1-4 | TRBV7-8
CASSFALGPNQPQHF | many | TRBJ1-5 | TRBV28
CASSLAIGYSGNTIYF | many | TRBJ1-3 | TRBV7-9
CASSLVGFVASSYNEQFF | few | TRBJ2-1 | TRBV7-8
CASSYRTGGGTDTQYF | few | TRBJ2-3 | TRBV6-2/TRBV6-3
CASSISVGRDSNQPQHF | many | TRBJ1-5 | TRBV19
CASSLAPGQTTSGNTIYF | many | TRBJ1-3 | TRBV7-6
CASRRQINTGELFF | many | TRBJ2-2 | TRBV6-1
CASSRPSNYGYTF | - | TRBJ1-2 | TRBV28
CASSLLGPSSGRIDEQYF | few | TRBJ2-7 | TRBV28
CAWSEDTQYF | many | TRBJ2-3 | TRBV30
CASSYSSQQETQYF | few | TRBJ2-5 | TRBV6-6
CASRDRSSYEQYF | many | TRBJ2-7 | TRBV28
CAWSSGQGREYGTEAFF | few | TRBJ1-1 | TRBV30
CASSSEDRSTDTQYF | few | TRBJ2-3 | TRBV19
CSAPGLAGDTDTQYF | - | TRBJ2-3 | TRBV20-1
CASSSGTGGRAREFF | many | TRBJ2-1 | TRBV7-2
CASSLAGGRDTEAFF | many | TRBJ1-1 | TRBV7-9
CSAREPPGVAGFYNEQFF | many | TRBJ2-1 | TRBV20-1
CASSAEAGETQYF | - | TRBJ2-5 | TRBV2
CASSIGGGEKLFF | - | TRBJ1-4 | TRBV19